This T cell receptor (beta chain) was sequenced in a study of patients and donors after allogeneic stem cell transplantation. The CDR3 is made up of 15 amino acids. Germline CDR1 SGHVS, CDR2 FNYEAQ. V gave up 4 bases and J gave up 5 bases; unmatched junction bases: 5. This clonotype occurred a few times. Via MiXCR, TCRdb re-called the RT-PCR reads, giving one row per CDR3 protein. The sample records under 200,000 distinct CDR3 sequences, approximately 31% being singletons. The sequence derives from a human donor who was either an allogeneic HSCT recipient or a stem cell or donor lymphocyte infusion donor (not recorded which). It is not recorded whose cells these are; they may come from a transplant donor. Input material: blood, either unsorted or a sorted T cell fraction (not recorded which). V and J are TRBV7-6 and TRBJ2-3; 11 bases map to TRBD2. CDR3 residues: CASSSLAGGGDTQYF. CDR3 nucleotide sequence: TGTGCCAGCAGCTCCCTAGCGGGAGGTGGAGATACGCAGTATTTT. The full variable domain, its missing parts supplied by reference TRBV7-6 and TRBJ2-3, is GAGVSQSPRYKVTKRGQDVALRCDPISGHVSLYWYRQALGQGPEFLTYFNYEAQQDKSGLPNDRFSAERPEGSISTLTIQRTEQRDSAMYRCASSSLAGGGDTQYFGPGTRLTVL.